One and the same sample provided the 20 T cell receptor beta chains below, sequenced in a study of T cell changes during pregnancy in multiple sclerosis. Assay: immunoSEQ multiplex PCR; the TCRdb copy retains only in-frame clones and omits some. The table has around 88,000 clones, roughly 92% seen once. Sequenced material: peripheral blood, taken in the first trimester of pregnancy. These receptors were collected from a female donor with multiple sclerosis, enrolled in a pregnancy study.

The CDR3 DNA follows: TGTGCCAGCAGCCCCACCCGACATCCGGCCAACGAGCAGTACTTC. It encodes CASSPTRHPANEQYF. The chain joins TRBV9 to TRBJ2-7; no definite D call. The CDR3 consists of 15 residues. CDR1 is SGDLS, CDR2 YYNGEE, per germline. Trimming took 4 bases from V and 5 from J, leaving 19 bases between them.

The sample holds one count of this clone. The V and J genes are TRBV6-1 and TRBJ2-3; D is possibly TRBD1 (5 bases). V was cut by 6 bases and J by 2 bases, with 12 bases left in between. The CDR3 is made up of 14 amino acids. Germline V gene lookup returns CDR1 MNHNS and CDR2 SASEGT. The CDR3 loop is CASSLQAITDTQYF. CDR3 in DNA: TGTGCCAGCAGCTTACAGGCGATCACAGATACGCAGTATTTT.

The V gene is TRBV18, the J gene TRBJ2-7; no definite D call. Trimming stripped 6 bases from V and 5 bases from J, with 11 bases between. The CDR3 consists of 12 residues. Germline CDR1 KGHSH, CDR2 LQKENI. The CDR3 sequence is CASSARSDEQYF. In nucleotides, the CDR3 is TGTGCCAGCTCTGCTAGATCCGACGAGCAGTACTTC. The full variable domain, completed using reference TRBV18 and TRBJ2-7, is NAGVMQNPRHLVRRRGQEARLRCSPMKGHSHVYWYRQLPEEGLKFMVYLQKENIIDESGMPKERFSAEFPKEGPSILRIQQVVRGDSAAYFCASSARSDEQYFGPGTRLTVT.

The chain employs TRBV5-4 and TRBJ1-2; possibly TRBD1 for D (6 bases). Deletions cut 0 bases from V and 2 bases from J, with 8 bases between. The length of the CDR3 is 14 residues. Germline V gives CDR1 SGHNT, CDR2 YYREEE (reference sequence). CDR3 DNA: TGTGCCAGCAGCTTGGGCCAGGGGAACTATGGCTACACCTTC. This sequence encodes CASSLGQGNYGYTF.

This sequence joins TRBV28 and TRBJ2-3; 9 nucleotides agree with TRBD1. CDR3 length: 18 amino acids. Germline trimming cut 6 bases from V and 2 bases from J; bases unmatched to any gene: 15. The germline gives CDR1 MDHEN, CDR2 SYDVKM. The CDR3 sequence is CASSRDREGAGFTDTQYF. In nucleotides, the CDR3 is TGTGCCAGCAGCCGGGACAGGGAAGGGGCTGGATTCACAGATACGCAGTATTTT.

The chain recombines TRBV30 with TRBJ2-3; TRBD2 matches 7 bases. There are 15 residues in the CDR3. The V and J ends lost 5 bases and 4 bases, in that order; junction bases with no gene match: 12. CDR1 and CDR2 from the germline V gene are GTSNPN and SVGIG (reference sequence). The CDR3: CAWVRGAGVADTQYF. The DNA for the CDR3 is TGTGCCTGGGTCAGAGGGGCGGGAGTCGCAGATACGCAGTATTTT.

The rearrangement uses TRBV15 and TRBJ1-3; TRBD1 matches 8 bases. Germline CDR1 LNHNV, CDR2 YYDKDF (reference sequence). With V trimmed by 5 bases and J by 3 bases, 6 bases remained unmatched. The CDR3 consists of 15 residues. In nucleotides, the CDR3 is TGTGCCACCAGCGTCGACAGGGGAGGTGGAAACACCATATATTTT. It yields the protein CATSVDRGGGNTIYF.

The chain employs TRBV9 and TRBJ2-1; the match to TRBD2 covers 7 bases. V dropped 0 bases and J dropped 6; count of bases not matched to a gene: 6. The CDR3 is 15 amino acids. CDR1 is SGDLS and CDR2 is YYNGEE in the germline V gene. CDR3 in amino acids: CASSVATSRVNEQFF. DNA of the CDR3: TGTGCCAGCAGCGTAGCGACTAGCAGAGTCAATGAGCAGTTCTTC.

The chain links TRBV5-8 to TRBJ1-3; D possibly corresponds to TRBD1 (5 bases). CDR1 and CDR2 (germline): SGHTS, YDEGEE. V lost 2 bases to trimming and J lost 4 bases, with 22 bases between them. The CDR3 length is 18 residues. CDR3: CASSFGRQRILSGNTIYF. The CDR3 region has the DNA TGTGCCAGCAGCTTTGGTAGACAGCGAATTCTCTCCGGAAACACCATATATTTT.

The V gene is TRBV5-1, the J gene TRBJ2-2; 9 nucleotides line up with TRBD1. Germline loops: CDR1 SGHRS, CDR2 YFSETQ. CDR3 length: 15 residues. With 4 bases clipped from V and 5 bases from J, the junction kept 6 bases outside the gene matches. The CDR3 loop reads CASSERQGGTGELFF. The CDR3 DNA sequence: TGCGCCAGCAGCGAAAGACAGGGGGGTACCGGGGAGCTGTTTTTT.

The CDR3: CASSPDSRHTDTQYF. In DNA, the CDR3 is TGCGCCAGCAGCCCGGACAGCCGACACACAGATACGCAGTATTTT. V and J are TRBV5-1 and TRBJ2-3, with TRBD1 as a possible D gene (6 bases). Germline assignment: CDR1 SGHRS and CDR2 YFSETQ. CDR3 length: 15 amino acids. V was shortened by 4 bases and J by 2 bases, with 14 bases between the two germline ends. Full variable domain (outside the CDR3, taken from reference TRBV5-1 and TRBJ2-3): KAGVTQTPRYLIKTRGQQVTLSCSPISGHRSVSWYQQTPGQGLQFLFEYFSETQRNKGNFPGRFSGRQFSNSRSEMNVSTLELGDSALYLCASSPDSRHTDTQYFGPGTRLTVL.

This sequence joins TRBV6-6 and TRBJ1-1; D might be TRBD1 (6 bases). Per germline, CDR1 MNHNY and CDR2 SVGAGI (reference sequence). The CDR3 extends over 15 amino acids. The V end lost 4 bases, the J end lost 1 base, and 13 bases lay between the germline ends. The CDR3 nucleotides are TGTGCCAGCAGTTCGGACGGGACAAAGAACACTGAAGCTTTCTTT. This codes for CASSSDGTKNTEAFF.

This clone was counted a single time. The chain joins TRBV6-6 to TRBJ2-7; TRBD2 agrees at 9 bases. Per the germline V gene, CDR1 is MNHNY and CDR2 is SVGAGI (reference sequence). CDR3 length equals 16 residues. V shed 4 bases, J shed 6 bases, and the junction held 13 bases outside the gene matches. Here the CDR3 reads CASSLKNPGLALEQYF. In DNA, the CDR3 is TGTGCCAGCAGTTTAAAAAACCCGGGACTAGCCCTCGAGCAGTACTTC.

This clone came up a few times. This chain uses TRBV4-1 with TRBJ2-1, with 9 bases aligning to TRBD1. V shed 4 bases, J shed 2 bases, and the junction held 6 bases outside the gene matches. The CDR3 totals 16 residues. Looked up from germline, CDR1 is MGHRA and CDR2 is YSYEKL. The CDR3 DNA reads as TGCGCCAGCAGCCGGTGGACAGGGGTAACCTACAATGAGCAGTTCTTC. Encoded protein: CASSRWTGVTYNEQFF.

This chain connects TRBV28 to TRBJ2-7, with D perhaps TRBD2 (6 bases). Trimming cost V 4 bases and J 5 bases, with 21 bases left between them. Germline CDR1 reads MDHEN; CDR2 reads SYDVKM. The CDR3 sequence is 16 residues long. CDR3 in DNA: TGTGCCAGCAGTTACCCCCTTACGGGAGAATCAAACGAGCAGTACTTC. Its translation: CASSYPLTGESNEQYF.

This clone is a singleton in its sample. The rearrangement uses TRBV29-1 and TRBJ2-4, with no clear D. With 6 bases removed from V and 0 bases from J, the gap between germline ends came to 12 bases. CDR1 is SQVTM, CDR2 ANQGSEA, per germline. The CDR3 has 14 amino acids. CDR3 nucleotide sequence: TGCAGCGTCCCCGACACAATAGCCAAAAACATTCAGTACTTC. Its translation: CSVPDTIAKNIQYF.

The V gene is TRBV19, the J gene TRBJ1-5; possible D gene TRBD1, 5 bases. V was cut by 4 bases and J by 2 bases, with 9 bases left in between. Germline V gives CDR1 LNHDA, CDR2 SQIVND (reference sequence). CDR3 length: 14 residues. The CDR3 region is CASSTGFGNQPQHF. For the CDR3, the DNA is TGTGCCAGTAGTACAGGGTTCGGCAATCAGCCCCAGCATTTT.

The CDR3 spells CASRRGQALTDTQYF. The CDR3 nucleotides read TGTGCCAGCAGACGGGGACAGGCCTTAACAGATACGCAGTATTTT. V is TRBV27 and J is TRBJ2-3; 8 bases are a match to TRBD1. This CDR3 region has 15 residues. Germline values: CDR1 MNHEY, CDR2 SMNVEV (reference sequence). The trim removed 6 bases at V and 3 bases at J, leaving 8 bases unmatched.

The chain is built from TRBV4-1 and TRBJ1-3, with 8 bases fitting TRBD1. The ends lost 1 base at V and 4 bases at J; junction bases unmatched: 6. Germline loops: CDR1 MGHRA, CDR2 YSYEKL. The CDR3 runs to 16 residues. CDR3: CASSQGTGTGGNTIYF. In DNA form, the CDR3 reads TGCGCCAGCAGCCAAGGCACAGGGACAGGCGGAAACACCATATATTTT.

The chain employs TRBV7-9 and TRBJ2-7; D ambiguous. The CDR3 length is 14 residues. V was pared by 6 bases and J by 0 bases, with 12 bases between. Germline CDR1 SEHNR, CDR2 FQNEAQ (reference sequence). The CDR3 region has the DNA TGTGCCAGCAGTGTTGGCGGAAACTCCTACGAGCAGTACTTC. It codes for CASSVGGNSYEQYF.